Below, 20 T cell receptor beta chains from the same sample are listed, as sequenced in a study of CD8+CD57+ T cells in acquired aplastic anemia. Genomic DNA templated the TCR beta VDJ and CDR3 profiling. TCRdb reprocessed the reads via MiXCR and lists one record per CDR3 protein. The data show roughly 280,000 distinct CDR3 sequences, with about 50% seen just once and approximately 1.3% held by the top ten. Previously, flow cytometry had revealed CD8+CD57+ cell expansion in the patients chosen for sequencing. Sequenced sample: sorted CD4+, CD8+, or CD8+CD57+ T cells (not recorded which) from PBMCs. These receptors came from a human donor with aplastic anemia.

This clonotype was picked up many times. The V and J genes are TRBV6-1 and TRBJ1-6, with a possible D match to TRBD1 (5 bases). The CDR3 contains 16 residues. CDR1 is MNHNS and CDR2 is SASEGT in the germline V gene. Between the trimmed V and J ends, which lost 5 bases and 0 bases, there was a span of 11 bases. The CDR3 DNA reads as TGTGCCAGCAGTATTCGACAGAGCTCCTATAATTCACCCCTCCACTTT. This codes for CASSIRQSSYNSPLHF.

The rearrangement links TRBV5-1 to TRBJ1-4, with 7 bases fitting TRBD1. V was clipped by 2 bases and J by 9 bases; unmatched bases: 7. In germline, CDR1 is SGHRS, CDR2 YFSETQ. The CDR3 consists of 14 residues. CDR3 DNA sequence: TGCGCCAGCAGCTTTGGAGGGGGCGCGAAAAAACTGTTTTTT. It is translated as CASSFGGGAKKLFF. Full variable domain (rest looked up from reference TRBV5-1 and TRBJ1-4): KAGVTQTPRYLIKTRGQQVTLSCSPISGHRSVSWYQQTPGQGLQFLFEYFSETQRNKGNFPGRFSGRQFSNSRSEMNVSTLELGDSALYLCASSFGGGAKKLFFGSGTQLSVL.

V usage is TRBV7-2 and J usage is TRBJ2-5, with TRBD1 matching 11 bases. Germline V gene sequence: CDR1 SGHTA, CDR2 FQGNSA. The CDR3 has 16 residues. The junction had 8 bases not matched to a gene; V was cut back by 5 bases and J by 3 bases. Here the CDR3 reads CASSQRTGGAKETQYF. For the CDR3, the DNA is TGTGCCAGCAGCCAGCGGACAGGGGGCGCAAAAGAGACCCAGTACTTC.

The chain couples TRBV27 to TRBJ2-7; D tentatively fits TRBD1 or TRBD2 (6 bases each). Germline V gene sequence: CDR1 MNHEY, CDR2 SMNVEV (reference sequence). The V gene lost 6 bases and the J gene lost 5 bases, with 23 bases spanning the gap. The CDR3 has 16 residues. CDR3: CASSLWLGGLRDEQYF. CDR3 DNA sequence: TGTGCCAGCAGCCTTTGGTTAGGGGGACTTAGGGACGAGCAGTACTTC.

The rearrangement links TRBV15 to TRBJ2-7; D not certain. CDR3 length equals 13 residues. Germline V gene lookup returns CDR1 LNHNV and CDR2 YYDKDF (reference sequence). The V gene lost 4 bases and the J gene lost 7 bases, with 14 bases spanning the gap. CDR3 DNA: TGTGCCACCAGCAAAGATCCTGGGTGGGAGCAGTACTTC. It codes for CATSKDPGWEQYF.

This clonotype was counted at least ten times. This chain connects TRBV6-1 to TRBJ1-5; D perhaps matches TRBD1 (6 bases). The CDR3 spans 15 residues. V lost 4 bases and J lost 0, with 10 bases in between. Per the germline V gene, CDR1 is MNHNS and CDR2 is SASEGT. CDR3 nucleotides: TGTGCCAGCAGTGTCCGGACAGATAGCAATCAGCCCCAGCATTTT. Protein product: CASSVRTDSNQPQHF.

In its sample, this clonotype was seen once. This chain joins TRBV2 and TRBJ2-1; no reliable D call. Germline loops: CDR1 SNHLY, CDR2 FYNNEI. The CDR3 is 11 amino acids. V was cut by 4 bases and J by 4 bases, with 2 bases left in between. Here the CDR3 reads CASSAYNEQFF. The CDR3 DNA reads TGTGCCAGCAGTGCATACAATGAGCAGTTCTTC. The variable domain in full, with the rest retrieved from reference TRBV2 and TRBJ2-1, is EPEVTQTPSHQVTQMGQEVILRCVPISNHLYFYWYRQILGQKVEFLVSFYNNEISEKSEIFDDQFSVERPDGSNFTLKIRSTKLEDSAMYFCASSAYNEQFFGPGTRLTVL.

V gene TRBV7-8 combines with J gene TRBJ1-1, with a weak D call TRBD1 (6 bases). The CDR3 loop spans 14 amino acids. V lost 3 bases and J 5 bases, leaving 13 bases between the germline ends. Germline V gene data show CDR1 as SGHVS and CDR2 as FQNEAQ. Here the CDR3 reads CASSLNRVRTEAFF. The CDR3 bases are TGTGCCAGCAGCTTGAACAGGGTCAGGACTGAAGCTTTCTTT.

This clonotype has ten or more counts. V and J are TRBV20-1 and TRBJ2-7, with a weak D call TRBD2 (5 bases). Per the germline V gene, CDR1 is DFQATT and CDR2 is SNEGSKA (reference sequence). Trimming removed 0 bases at V and 3 bases at J, with 12 bases between. The length of the CDR3 is 14 residues. The CDR3 sequence: CSAREQGRGYEQYF. CDR3 DNA: TGCAGTGCTAGAGAACAAGGACGGGGCTACGAGCAGTACTTC.

The V and J genes are TRBV9 and TRBJ1-4, with 7 nucleotides matching TRBD1. Germline CDR1 and CDR2: SGDLS and YYNGEE. Trimming cost V 1 base and J 4 bases; bases outside gene matches: 10. There are 17 residues in the CDR3. The CDR3 DNA reads as TGTGCCAGCAGCGTAAACCCCCGGGACAGCAATAATGAAAAACTGTTTTTT. It yields the protein CASSVNPRDSNNEKLFF.

This clonotype has at least ten counts. V usage is TRBV25-1 and J usage is TRBJ1-4; D may be TRBD1 (6 bases). Trimming took off 5 bases at V and 3 bases at J, with 13 bases between the two ends. The germline CDR1 and CDR2 sequences are MGHDK and SYGVNS. The CDR3 consists of 15 residues. The CDR3: CASSPGGGSNEKLFF. The DNA for the CDR3 is TGTGCCAGCAGTCCGGGGGGGGGCTCTAATGAAAAACTGTTTTTT.

J is TRBJ1-2 and V is TRBV29-1, with 7 bases aligning to TRBD1. Per germline, CDR1 SQVTM and CDR2 ANQGSEA. The CDR3 is 12 amino acids. J gave up 4 bases and V 7 bases, and 6 bases lay outside the gene matches. The CDR3 region is CSARQGGYGYTF. DNA for the CDR3: TGCAGCGCCCGACAGGGTGGCTATGGCTACACCTTC.

This clonotype was detected a few times. J is TRBJ1-6 and V is TRBV6-4; D gene ambiguous. CDR1 and CDR2 (germline): MRHNA, SNTAGT. CDR3 length: 14 residues. V lost 3 bases, J lost 13 bases, and 16 bases lay in between. CDR3 region: CASSESPSALPLHF. The CDR3 DNA follows: TGTGCCAGCAGTGAGTCTCCCAGTGCGCTTCCCCTCCACTTT.

This clonotype was detected many times. The chain carries TRBV5-6 and TRBJ2-7, with D possibly being TRBD2 (5 bases). This CDR3 is built from 16 residues. V shed 1 base and J shed 6 bases, with 20 bases lying between them. Germline loops: CDR1 SGHDT, CDR2 YYEEEE. CDR3 sequence (DNA): TGTGCCAGCAGCTTGTTCTCGCTGACTGCCCGGGGCGAGCAGTACTTC. It translates to CASSLFSLTARGEQYF.

Many counts were recorded for this clonotype. This chain uses TRBV7-2 with TRBJ2-7; 8 bases are shared with TRBD1. J was trimmed by 13 bases and V by 1 base; bases with no gene match: 6. The germline V gene has CDR1 SGHTA and CDR2 FQGNSA. The CDR3 covers 12 residues. CDR3 amino acids: CASSLDVGQGYF. CDR3 coding DNA: TGTGCCAGCAGCTTAGATGTAGGACAGGGATACTTC. The full variable domain, in which reference TRBV7-2 and TRBJ2-7 provide the parts outside the CDR3, is GAGVSQSPSNKVTEKGKDVELRCDPISGHTALYWYRQSLGQGLEFLIYFQGNSAPDKSGLPSDRFSAERTGGSVSTLTIQRTQQEDSAVYLCASSLDVGQGYFGPGTRLTVT.

This clonotype came up many times. The V call is TRBV10-3, the J call TRBJ1-5; the match to TRBD1 covers 8 bases. From germline, CDR1 is ENHRY and CDR2 SYGVKD. V lost 10 bases and J lost 2; bases outside the gene matches: 7. The CDR3 has 14 amino acids. For the CDR3, the DNA is TGTGCCACCAAGACAGGGGTTGGCAATCAGCCCCAGCATTTT. Encoded protein: CATKTGVGNQPQHF.

This clonotype was seen once. The rearrangement joins TRBV19 to TRBJ1-2, with D perhaps matching TRBD1 (6 bases). The CDR3 covers 13 residues. Trimming cost V 3 bases and J 4 bases, with 9 bases left between them. Germline CDR1 is LNHDA and CDR2 is SQIVND (reference sequence). The CDR3: CASSIRDIYGYTF. The CDR3 bases are TGTGCCAGTAGTATCAGGGACATCTATGGCTACACCTTC.

At least ten counts were recorded for this clonotype. The chain recombines TRBV3-1 with TRBJ2-3; D possibly corresponds to TRBD2 (6 bases). V was shortened by 8 bases and J by 2 bases, with 11 bases between the two germline ends. The CDR3 sequence is 13 residues long. Germline values: CDR1 LGHDT, CDR2 YNNKEL (reference sequence). The CDR3 coding sequence is TGTGCCAGCGGGGGGACCTCCACAGATACGCAGTATTTT. Amino acid sequence: CASGGTSTDTQYF.

The V and J genes are TRBV19 and TRBJ2-7; no firm D call. The CDR3 sequence is 13 residues long. The ends were cut back, 3 bases at V and 4 bases at J, with 10 bases in the middle. CDR1 is LNHDA, CDR2 SQIVND, per germline (reference sequence). The CDR3 protein is CASSILPLYEQYF. CDR3 DNA sequence: TGTGCCAGTAGTATTCTGCCTTTGTACGAGCAGTACTTC.

This clonotype has a count of ten or more. V is TRBV6-1 and J is TRBJ2-7; 7 bases fit TRBD1. The V gene's germline CDR1 is MNHNS and CDR2 SASEGT. After removal of 10 bases from V and 1 base from J, the junction contained 7 bases not matched to a gene. CDR3 length equals 13 residues. CDR3: CATLGTVSYEQYF. Here the CDR3 DNA reads TGTGCCACCTTAGGGACAGTTTCCTACGAGCAGTACTTC.